The present T cell receptor beta chain was sequenced within a study of Ad26.COV2.S vaccination and SARS-CoV-2 variants. Study at large: Ad26.COV2.S, an intramuscular injection, was given once or twice 56 days apart. Study results and limitations: There was reportedly substantial breadth in spike-specific CD8+ and CD4+ T cell responses after vaccination. Individuals receiving vaccine had higher spike-specific TCR breadth than placebo recipients did.

Treatment defined: around 19 received Ad26.COV2.S at low or high dose, single or two shots; about 5 received placebo; per-sample allocation not given. Following the first vaccine or placebo injection, samples were taken on day 63. An Ad26 vector expressing Wuhan-strain SARS-CoV-2 spike constituted the vaccine. This CDR3 has 17 residues. As for this clone: Its antigen is unknown.

Clones were read by immunoSEQ multiplex PCR, and TCRdb kept only the in-frame ones, dropping some. The sample has hundreds of thousands of clones; around 92% are singletons. This receptor was obtained from a person aged 18-60 years who received the Ad26.COV2.S COVID-19 vaccine or a placebo. Sequences were derived from peripheral blood, sampled in a trial of Ad26.COV2.S vaccine versus placebo. The rearrangement joins TRBV21-1 to TRBJ2-7; the table assigns TRBD1, which was not confirmed against the DNA. TRBV21-1 is described as a pseudogene. The CDR3 sequence: CASSTPPPGTETREQYF. As DNA, the CDR3 is TGTGCCAGCAGCACACCCCCGCCCGGGACAGAGACTAGGGAGCAGTACTTC.